The present T cell receptor beta chain was sequenced within a study of CD8 T cells in ankylosing spondylitis. Broader study findings: Typical of ankylosing spondylitis blood, it appeared, was a TCR beta motif of roughly eight highly homologous variants. As reported, disease-linked clones showed significant enrichment in matched ankylosing spondylitis synovial fluid. In peripheral blood, disease-linked CD8+ clones occurred at relatively low frequencies.

MiXCR, applied by TCRdb to the 5' RACE reads, yields one record per CDR3 protein. This table holds 150,000 to 200,000 distinct CDR3 sequences, approximately 20% found once. With 0 bases removed from V and 10 bases from J, the gap between germline ends came to 18 bases. This CDR3 is built from 16 residues. Germline-derived CDR1 and CDR2 are ENHRY and SYGVKD. Turning to this clonotype: What it recognizes is unknown.

V usage is TRBV10-3 and J usage is TRBJ1-4; D is unclear. The material sequenced was blood, either unsorted or a sorted T cell fraction (not recorded which). The TCR originated in a male donor with ankylosing spondylitis or in good health (not recorded which). CDR3 sequence reads: CAISESTGSSEGKLFF. The CDR3 region has the DNA TGTGCCATCAGTGAGTCGACCGGGAGCTCGGAAGGAAAACTGTTTTTT.